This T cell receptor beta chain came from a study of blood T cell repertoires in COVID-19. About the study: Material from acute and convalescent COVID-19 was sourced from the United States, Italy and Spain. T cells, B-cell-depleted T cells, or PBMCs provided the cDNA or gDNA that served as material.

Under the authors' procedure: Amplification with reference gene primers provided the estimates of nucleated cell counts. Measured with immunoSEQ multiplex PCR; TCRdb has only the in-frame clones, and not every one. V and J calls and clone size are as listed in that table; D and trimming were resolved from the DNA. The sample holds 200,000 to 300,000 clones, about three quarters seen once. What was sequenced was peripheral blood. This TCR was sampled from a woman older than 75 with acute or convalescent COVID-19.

In DNA, the CDR3 is TGTGCCTACCAACAGCGGGATACGCAGTATTTT. It is translated as CAYQQRDTQYF. The genes are TRBV30 and TRBJ2-3; TRBD2 is a possible D gene (5 bases). V lost 7 bases to trimming and J lost 6 bases, with 11 bases between them. CDR1 and CDR2 (germline): GTSNPN, SVGIG (reference sequence). The CDR3 extends over 11 amino acids.